This T cell receptor (beta chain) derives from a study of blood T cell repertoires in COVID-19. Overall study context: PBMCs, B-cell-depleted T cells, or T cells provided the cDNA or gDNA that made up the material.

The CDR3 is made up of 16 amino acids. Germline values: CDR1 SGHVS, CDR2 FNYEAQ. Trimming cost V 1 base and J 7 bases, with 16 bases left between them. How the authors handled the data: Cell counts per sample came from amplifying reference gene primers. Sequencing was performed with immunoSEQ multiplex PCR; in TCRdb, only in-frame clones are kept and a portion is missing. V, J and clone size were drawn from that table, and D and trimming were deduced from the DNA. The table lists roughly 99,000 clones, just over 90% of them singletons. Source material: peripheral blood. The V and J genes are TRBV7-6 and TRBJ1-4, with unresolved D. This TCR derives from a woman in her thirties with acute or convalescent COVID-19. The CDR3 DNA follows: TGTGCCAGCAGCTTAGGTCGGACTGCCATTGGTGAAAAACTGTTTTTT. This translates into CASSLGRTAIGEKLFF. The complete variable domain, with remaining parts taken from reference TRBV7-6 and TRBJ1-4, reads GAGVSQSPRYKVTKRGQDVALRCDPISGHVSLYWYRQALGQGPEFLTYFNYEAQQDKSGLPNDRFSAERPEGSISTLTIQRTEQRDSAMYRCASSLGRTAIGEKLFFGSGTQLSVL.